The 2 T cell receptor beta chains reported below all come from one sample, sequenced in a study of blood T cell repertoires in COVID-19. The protocol was immunoSEQ multiplex PCR, while the TCRdb copy is restricted to in-frame clones and leaves out a portion. The sample has roughly 500,000 clones, roughly nine tenths seen once. Input material: peripheral blood. The receptors here all came from a man aged 18-30 years with COVID-19, enrolled during active disease.

The chain uses TRBV19 and TRBJ2-2; 8 bases are shared with TRBD2. Per the germline V gene, CDR1 is LNHDA and CDR2 is SQIVND (reference sequence). V lost 7 bases, J lost 2 bases, and 6 bases stayed unmatched. The CDR3 totals 15 residues. CDR3 DNA: TGTGCCAGTATCGCGGGAGGACTAAACACCGGGGAGCTGTTTTTT. Translated, it gives CASIAGGLNTGELFF.

The rearrangement links TRBV24-1 to TRBJ2-7; 9 nucleotides line up with TRBD1. V dropped 3 bases and J dropped 5; count of bases not matched to a gene: 4. Germline V gene data show CDR1 as KGHDR and CDR2 as SFDVKD. CDR3 size: 14 residues. The CDR3 sequence is CATSDPGTGNEQYF. DNA for the CDR3: TGTGCCACCAGTGATCCCGGGACAGGGAACGAGCAGTACTTC.